Each of the 4 T cell receptor beta chains below was sequenced from the same sample in a study of T cell changes during pregnancy in multiple sclerosis. Assay used: immunoSEQ multiplex PCR; TCRdb lists only in-frame clones, some missing. This repertoire shows tens of thousands of clones, nearly 95% found once; its top ten account for 0.55% to 0.65%. The sequences come from CD4+ T cells from peripheral blood mononuclear cells, collected after pregnancy. Receptors originate from a female donor in good health, enrolled as a control in a pregnancy study.

The chain is built from TRBV27 and TRBJ1-1; perhaps TRBD1 as D (5 bases). Trimming shortened V by 6 bases and J by 2 bases, and 13 bases separated the two germline ends. This CDR3 has 14 amino acids. Germline V gene data show CDR1 as MNHEY and CDR2 as SMNVEV (reference sequence). CDR3 loop: CASRLQASNTEAFF. The DNA of the CDR3 is TGTGCCAGCAGGTTACAGGCTTCTAACACTGAAGCTTTCTTT.

This chain joins TRBV5-1 and TRBJ2-2; a possible D gene is TRBD2 (6 bases). Trimming cost V 0 bases and J 6 bases, with 6 bases left between them. Per the germline V gene, CDR1 is SGHRS and CDR2 is YFSETQ. The CDR3 is 13 amino acids. The CDR3 reads CASSLERAGELFF. The CDR3 DNA reads TGCGCCAGCAGCTTGGAGCGGGCCGGGGAGCTGTTTTTT.

The chain recombines TRBV28 with TRBJ2-7; 7 bases align to TRBD2. This CDR3 spans 13 amino acids. Germline V gene sequence: CDR1 MDHEN, CDR2 SYDVKM. Germline trimming cut 7 bases from V and 5 bases from J; bases unmatched to any gene: 8. The DNA of the CDR3 is TGTGCCAGCACCCAGGGCGGGGGAGACGAGCAGTACTTC. Translated: CASTQGGGDEQYF.

V usage is TRBV19 and J usage is TRBJ2-5, with a possible D match to TRBD2 (7 bases). The CDR3 is 14 residues long. V was trimmed by 6 bases and J by 5 bases, leaving 16 bases between them. Germline V gene data show CDR1 as LNHDA and CDR2 as SQIVND (reference sequence). The CDR3 here is CASSASGGRETQYF. Written as DNA, the CDR3 is TGTGCCAGTAGCGCCTCGGGGGGCAGGGAGACCCAGTACTTC.